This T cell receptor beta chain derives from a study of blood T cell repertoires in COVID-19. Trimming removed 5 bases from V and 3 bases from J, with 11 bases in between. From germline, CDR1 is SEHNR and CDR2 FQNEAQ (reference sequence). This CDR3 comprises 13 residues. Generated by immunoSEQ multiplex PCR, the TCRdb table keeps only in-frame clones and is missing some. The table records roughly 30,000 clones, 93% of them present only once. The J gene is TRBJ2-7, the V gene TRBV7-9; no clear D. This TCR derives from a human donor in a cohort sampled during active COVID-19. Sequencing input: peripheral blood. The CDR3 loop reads CASSPPSYYEQYF. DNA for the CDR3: TGTGCCAGCAGCCCCCCGTCCTACTACGAGCAGTACTTC.